A single sample is the source of the 22 T cell receptor beta chains below, sequenced in a study of PD-1 blockade in classical Hodgkin lymphoma. Libraries were prepared by immunoSEQ multiplex PCR; TCRdb keeps only in-frame clonotypes and omits some of them. The sample has under 25,000 clones, 77% seen once. With no exception, relapse followed autologous stem cell transplantation in all patients, and brentuximab vedotin exposure varied. The specimen comprised peripheral blood mononuclear cells (PBMCs), sampled before the second cycle of nivolumab. The receptors were gathered from a human donor with classical Hodgkin lymphoma.

This chain links TRBV9 with TRBJ2-1, with 9 bases matching TRBD1. The germline V gene encodes CDR1 SGDLS and CDR2 YYNGEE. The CDR3 contains 15 residues. V lost 3 bases and J lost 7; bases outside the gene matches: 8. The CDR3 nucleotides are TGTGCCAGCAGCGCTCGGGACAGGGAAAGGAATGAGCAGTTCTTC. Translated: CASSARDRERNEQFF.

The DNA for the CDR3 is TGCGCCAGCAGCTTCCCCAAGGGGCCTGGCACAGATACGCAGTATTTT. It encodes CASSFPKGPGTDTQYF. This chain links TRBV5-1 with TRBJ2-3, with a tentative D call TRBD1 (5 bases). V lost 2 bases and J lost 1, with 14 bases in between. Germline V gene data show CDR1 as SGHRS and CDR2 as YFSETQ. This CDR3 contains 16 residues.

This rearrangement joins TRBV19 to TRBJ2-2; 7 bases map to TRBD1. CDR1 is LNHDA, CDR2 SQIVND, per germline (reference sequence). The CDR3 is made up of 13 amino acids. V was clipped by 5 bases and J by 5 bases; unmatched bases: 2. CDR3 DNA sequence: TGTGCCAGTAGTGTACAGGGGACCGGGGAGCTGTTTTTT. Protein product: CASSVQGTGELFF.

The rearrangement joins TRBV10-3 to TRBJ2-1; 7 bases match TRBD2. Germline V lookup: CDR1 ENHRY, CDR2 SYGVKD. V lost 4 bases to trimming and J lost 0 bases; unmatched junction nucleotides: 3. This CDR3 is built from 15 residues. CDR3 loop: CAISGGGSSYNEQFF. CDR3 coding DNA: TGTGCCATCAGTGGGGGCGGGAGCTCCTACAATGAGCAGTTCTTC.

The rearrangement joins TRBV29-1 to TRBJ2-7; D call uncertain. Between the trimmed V and J ends, which lost 1 base and 4 bases, there was a span of 11 bases. There are 13 residues in the CDR3. Germline V gene lookup returns CDR1 SQVTM and CDR2 ANQGSEA. CDR3 protein: CSVEGTRNYEQYF. CDR3 nucleotides: TGCAGCGTTGAAGGTACCAGGAATTACGAGCAGTACTTC.

The chain is built from TRBV19 and TRBJ2-1; tentative D call: TRBD1 (6 bases). V lost 6 bases and J lost 4, with 16 bases in between. Looked up from germline, CDR1 is LNHDA and CDR2 is SQIVND (reference sequence). The CDR3 sequence is 15 residues long. Here the CDR3 reads CASRSDRLLYNEQFF. Here the CDR3 DNA reads TGTGCCAGTAGGAGCGACAGGTTACTTTACAATGAGCAGTTCTTC.

This clone was seen more than once but under ten times. This chain joins TRBV6-5 and TRBJ1-5; 8 bases are shared with TRBD1. Germline CDR1 is MNHEY and CDR2 is SVGAGI. The CDR3 is made up of 15 amino acids. With V trimmed by 5 bases and J by 3 bases, 6 bases remained unmatched. The CDR3 sequence is CASSLSTGVNQPQHF. CDR3 nucleotides: TGTGCCAGCAGTCTCTCGACAGGGGTCAATCAGCCCCAGCATTTT.

This clone was observed a single time. The rearrangement links TRBV19 to TRBJ1-2; the D is unclear. Germline V gives CDR1 LNHDA, CDR2 SQIVND (reference sequence). The ends were cut back, 7 bases at V and 7 bases at J, with 16 bases in the middle. The CDR3 runs 13 residues. CDR3: CASIYSGEGGYTF. CDR3 bases: TGTGCCAGTATCTACTCCGGAGAGGGTGGCTACACCTTC.

V is TRBV6-5 and J is TRBJ1-5, with unresolved D. Germline CDR1 reads MNHEY; CDR2 reads SVGAGI. CDR3 length equals 13 residues. Deletions cut 2 bases from V and 5 bases from J, with 7 bases between. The chain's CDR3 is CASSYRVDQPQHF. CDR3 in DNA: TGTGCCAGCAGTTACAGGGTTGATCAGCCCCAGCATTTT.

This rearrangement joins TRBV19 to TRBJ1-5, with 7 bases identical to TRBD1. The CDR3 is 17 amino acids. Trimming at V came to 6 bases and at J to 5 bases, leaving 16 bases not matched to a gene. The germline V gene encodes CDR1 LNHDA and CDR2 SQIVND (reference sequence). CDR3 sequence: CASRMGRQGGGYQPQHF. CDR3 sequence (DNA): TGTGCCAGTAGAATGGGCAGGCAGGGGGGAGGATATCAGCCCCAGCATTTT.

The rearrangement uses TRBV19 and TRBJ1-2; 11 bases match TRBD1. The germline CDR1 and CDR2 sequences are LNHDA and SQIVND (reference sequence). The CDR3 covers 13 residues. Trimming at V came to 10 bases and at J to 7 bases, leaving 8 bases not matched to a gene. CDR3 amino acids: CATRTGGIGGYTF. Written as DNA, the CDR3 is TGTGCCACCCGGACAGGGGGCATCGGTGGCTACACCTTC.

CDR3 sequence reads: CASSREEETQYF. The CDR3, as DNA: TGTGCCAGCTCCCGGGAGGAAGAGACCCAGTACTTC. V is TRBV9 and J is TRBJ2-5, with 7 bases fitting TRBD2. The CDR3 has 12 amino acids. Germline lookup yields CDR1 SGDLS and CDR2 YYNGEE. With 7 bases clipped from V and 3 bases from J, the junction kept 3 bases outside the gene matches.

V is TRBV27 and J is TRBJ1-5; D uncertain. This CDR3 region has 17 residues. V gave up 1 base and J gave up 0 bases, with 13 bases separating them. Germline CDR1 and CDR2: MNHEY and SMNVEV (reference sequence). The CDR3 loop reads CASSLYPPDHSNQPQHF. The CDR3 region has the DNA TGTGCCAGCAGTTTATACCCCCCAGACCATAGCAATCAGCCCCAGCATTTT.

The V and J genes are TRBV10-3 and TRBJ1-2; 7 positions match TRBD1. Germline CDR1 ENHRY, CDR2 SYGVKD. V was pared by 4 bases and J by 4 bases, with 9 bases of the junction left unmatched. The CDR3 has 15 residues. CDR3 residues: CAISGGDSLTYGYTF. CDR3 bases: TGTGCCATCAGTGGGGGGGACAGTCTGACCTATGGCTACACCTTC.

The V gene is TRBV5-1, the J gene TRBJ2-1; weak D call: TRBD2 (5 bases). V was trimmed by 4 bases and J by 2 bases, leaving 13 bases between them. Germline lookup yields CDR1 SGHRS and CDR2 YFSETQ. CDR3 length equals 15 residues. The CDR3 DNA sequence: TGCGCCAGCAGCCTCCTTAGCGAGACCTACAATGAGCAGTTCTTC. This gives the protein CASSLLSETYNEQFF.

The rearrangement joins TRBV2 to TRBJ1-3; D ambiguous. With 5 bases removed from V and 2 bases from J, the gap between germline ends came to 13 bases. Per the germline V gene, CDR1 is SNHLY and CDR2 is FYNNEI. The CDR3 consists of 15 residues. The CDR3 loop is CASSQLAKAGNTIYF. The CDR3 DNA follows: TGTGCCAGCAGTCAACTAGCCAAGGCTGGAAACACCATATATTTT.

The V call is TRBV2, the J call TRBJ2-1; TRBD2 might be the D (6 bases). CDR3 length equals 13 residues. V was clipped by 8 bases and J by 2 bases, with 10 bases between them. Per the germline V gene, CDR1 is SNHLY and CDR2 is FYNNEI. The CDR3 loop is CASGGGTYNEQFF. Here the CDR3 DNA reads TGTGCCAGCGGCGGCGGGACCTACAATGAGCAGTTCTTC.

V and J are TRBV7-9 and TRBJ1-4; the D gene is possibly TRBD1 (5 bases). Between the trimmed V and J ends, which lost 2 bases and 0 bases, there was a span of 13 bases. This CDR3 contains 17 residues. Germline V gene lookup returns CDR1 SEHNR and CDR2 FQNEAQ (reference sequence). The CDR3 loop reads CASSLSGTLATNEKLFF. The CDR3, as DNA: TGTGCCAGCAGCTTAAGTGGGACTCTCGCAACTAATGAAAAACTGTTTTTT.

V gene TRBV27 combines with J gene TRBJ1-2, with unresolved D. The CDR3 totals 12 residues. Germline values: CDR1 MNHEY, CDR2 SMNVEV (reference sequence). V lost 5 bases, J lost 4 bases, and 8 bases lay in between. The CDR3 region has the DNA TGTGCCAGCAGTAATGGGGTCTATGGCTACACCTTC. Protein: CASSNGVYGYTF.

The chain employs TRBV22-1 and TRBJ1-2. TRBV22-1 is shown as a pseudogene. This CDR3 is 17 amino acids long. CDR3 bases: TGTCCTGGGAGTTTAGGAGGAAAGCGAGGAAAGACCTATGGCTACACCTTC. As protein: CPGSLGGKRGKTYGYTF.

The chain combines TRBV27 with TRBJ1-4; TRBD1 is a possible D gene (5 bases). The CDR3 totals 14 residues. CDR1 is MNHEY and CDR2 is SMNVEV in the germline V gene (reference sequence). Trimming took off 2 bases at V and 7 bases at J, with 11 bases between the two ends. CDR3 amino acids: CASSLGGAGEKLFF. The CDR3 nucleotides are TGTGCCAGCAGTTTAGGAGGGGCGGGTGAAAAACTGTTTTTT. Complete variable domain (other parts from reference TRBV27 and TRBJ1-4): EAQVTQNPRYLITVTGKKLTVTCSQNMNHEYMSWYRQDPGLGLRQIYYSMNVEVTDKGDVPEGYKVSRKEKRNFPLILESPSPNQTSLYFCASSLGGAGEKLFFGSGTQLSVL.

The CDR3 bases are TGTGCCATCTCCATCGACGGGGGGTGGGCTGAAGCTTTCTTT. Its protein product is CAISIDGGWAEAFF. This chain uses TRBV10-3 with TRBJ1-1, with D possibly matching TRBD1 (5 bases). The CDR3 totals 14 residues. Germline V gene data show CDR1 as ENHRY and CDR2 as SYGVKD. V shed 8 bases and J shed 6 bases, with 19 bases lying between them.